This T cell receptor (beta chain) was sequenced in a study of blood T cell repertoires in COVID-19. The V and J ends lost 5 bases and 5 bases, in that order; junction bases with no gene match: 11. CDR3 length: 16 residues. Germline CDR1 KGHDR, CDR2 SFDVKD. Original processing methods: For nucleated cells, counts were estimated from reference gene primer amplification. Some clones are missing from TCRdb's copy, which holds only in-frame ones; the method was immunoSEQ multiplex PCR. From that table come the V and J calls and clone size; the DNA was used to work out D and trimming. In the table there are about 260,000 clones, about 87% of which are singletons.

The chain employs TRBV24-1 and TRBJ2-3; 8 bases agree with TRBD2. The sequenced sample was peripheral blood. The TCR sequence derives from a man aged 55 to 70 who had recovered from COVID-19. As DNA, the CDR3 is TGTGCCACCAGTGCCGCGGGCGGGGGGTTAGGAGATACGCAGTATTTT. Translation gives CATSAAGGGLGDTQYF.